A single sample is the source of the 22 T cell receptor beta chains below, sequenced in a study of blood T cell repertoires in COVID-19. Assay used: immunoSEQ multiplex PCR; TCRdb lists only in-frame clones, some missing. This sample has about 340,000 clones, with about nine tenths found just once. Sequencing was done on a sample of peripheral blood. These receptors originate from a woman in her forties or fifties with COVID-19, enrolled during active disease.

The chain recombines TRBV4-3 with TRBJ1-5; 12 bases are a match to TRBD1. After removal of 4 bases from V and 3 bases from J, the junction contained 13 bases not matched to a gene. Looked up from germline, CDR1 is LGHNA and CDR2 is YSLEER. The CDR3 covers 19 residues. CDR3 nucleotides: TGCGCCAGCAGCCGGACCGTTTCGGGACAGGGGGCCCCCAATCAGCCCCAGCATTTT. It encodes CASSRTVSGQGAPNQPQHF.

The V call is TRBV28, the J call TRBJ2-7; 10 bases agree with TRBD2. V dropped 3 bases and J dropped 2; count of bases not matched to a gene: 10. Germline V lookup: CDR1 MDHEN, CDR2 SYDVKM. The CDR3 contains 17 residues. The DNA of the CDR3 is TGTGCCAGCAGTTTGGTCGCTAGCGGGAGTAGGACCTACGAGCAGTACTTC. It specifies CASSLVASGSRTYEQYF.

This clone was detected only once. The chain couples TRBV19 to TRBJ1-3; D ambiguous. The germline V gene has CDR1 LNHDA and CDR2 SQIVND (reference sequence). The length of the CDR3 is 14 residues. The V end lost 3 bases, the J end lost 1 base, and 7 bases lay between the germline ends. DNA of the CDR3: TGTGCCAGTAGTATGAGCGTTTCTGGAAACACCATATATTTT. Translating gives CASSMSVSGNTIYF.

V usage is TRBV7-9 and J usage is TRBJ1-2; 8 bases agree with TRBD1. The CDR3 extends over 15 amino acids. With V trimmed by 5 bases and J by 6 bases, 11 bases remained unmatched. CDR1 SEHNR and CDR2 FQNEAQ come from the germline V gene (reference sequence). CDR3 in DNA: TGTGCCAGCAGCCCTGGACAGGGTAGAGTGCATGGCTACACCTTC. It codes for CASSPGQGRVHGYTF.

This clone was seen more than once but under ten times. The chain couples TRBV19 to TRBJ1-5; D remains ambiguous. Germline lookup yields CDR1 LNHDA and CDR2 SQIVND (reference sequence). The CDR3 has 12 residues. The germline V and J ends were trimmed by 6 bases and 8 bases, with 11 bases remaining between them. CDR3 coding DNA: TGTGCCAGTAGGCGGGCCTCCGAGCCCCAGCATTTT. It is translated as CASRRASEPQHF. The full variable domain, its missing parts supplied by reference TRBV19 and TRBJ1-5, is DGGITQSPKYLFRKEGQNVTLSCEQNLNHDAMYWYRQDPGQGLRLIYYSQIVNDFQKGDIAEGYSVSREKKESFPLTVTSAQKNPTAFYLCASRRASEPQHFGDGTRLSIL.

As DNA, the CDR3 is TGTGCCAGCAGCTGGCGGACAGGGAACTATGGCTACACCTTC. Protein sequence: CASSWRTGNYGYTF. The V call is TRBV7-8, the J call TRBJ1-2; TRBD1 matches at 8 bases. The V gene end was trimmed by 4 bases and the J gene end by 2 bases; junction bases not matched to a gene: 3. The germline CDR1 and CDR2 sequences are SGHVS and FQNEAQ. This CDR3 contains 14 residues.

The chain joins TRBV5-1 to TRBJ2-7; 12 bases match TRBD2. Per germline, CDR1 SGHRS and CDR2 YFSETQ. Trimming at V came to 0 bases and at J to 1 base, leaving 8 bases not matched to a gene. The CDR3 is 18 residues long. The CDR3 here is CASSLVGLAGIRSYEQYF. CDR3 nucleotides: TGCGCCAGCAGCTTGGTAGGACTAGCGGGAATTAGATCCTACGAGCAGTACTTC. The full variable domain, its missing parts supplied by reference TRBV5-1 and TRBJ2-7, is KAGVTQTPRYLIKTRGQQVTLSCSPISGHRSVSWYQQTPGQGLQFLFEYFSETQRNKGNFPGRFSGRQFSNSRSEMNVSTLELGDSALYLCASSLVGLAGIRSYEQYFGPGTRLTVT.

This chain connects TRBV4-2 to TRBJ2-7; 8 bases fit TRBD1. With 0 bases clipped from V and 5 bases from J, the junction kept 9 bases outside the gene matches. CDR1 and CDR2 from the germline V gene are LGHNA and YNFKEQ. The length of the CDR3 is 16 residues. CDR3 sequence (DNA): TGTGCCAGCAGCCAAGATCAGGGCAGGGGGCACGACGAGCAGTACTTC. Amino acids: CASSQDQGRGHDEQYF.

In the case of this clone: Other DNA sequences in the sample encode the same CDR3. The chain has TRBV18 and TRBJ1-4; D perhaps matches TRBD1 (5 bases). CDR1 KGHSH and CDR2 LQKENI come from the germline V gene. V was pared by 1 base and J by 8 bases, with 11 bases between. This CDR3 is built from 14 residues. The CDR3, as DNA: TGTGCCAGCTCACCACTTCAGGGTGGCGAAAAACTGTTTTTT. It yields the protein CASSPLQGGEKLFF.

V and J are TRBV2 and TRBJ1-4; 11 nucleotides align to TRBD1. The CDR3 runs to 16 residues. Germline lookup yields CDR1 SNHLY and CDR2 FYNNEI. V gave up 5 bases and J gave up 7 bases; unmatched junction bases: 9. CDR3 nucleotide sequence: TGTGCCAGCAGTAGGATAATGGGGACAGGGGGTGAAAAACTGTTTTTT. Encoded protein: CASSRIMGTGGEKLFF.

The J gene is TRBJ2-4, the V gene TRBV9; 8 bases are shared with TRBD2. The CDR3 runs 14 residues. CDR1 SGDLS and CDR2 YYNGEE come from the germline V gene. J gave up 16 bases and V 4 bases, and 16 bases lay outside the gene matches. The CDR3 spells CASSPRTGLETKYF. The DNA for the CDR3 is TGTGCCAGCAGCCCGCGAACGGGACTAGAGACAAAATACTTC.

CDR3 amino acids: CASSYGDRQTSEKLFF. The CDR3 DNA is TGTGCCAGCAGCTACGGGGACAGGCAGACCTCCGAAAAACTGTTTTTT. This chain uses TRBV7-9 with TRBJ1-4; 8 bases match TRBD1. This CDR3 spans 16 amino acids. Trimming removed 4 bases from V and 8 bases from J; junction bases left unmatched: 12. Germline V gene sequence: CDR1 SEHNR, CDR2 FQNEAQ (reference sequence). Combining the CDR3 with reference TRBV7-9 and TRBJ1-4 gives the whole variable domain DTGVSQNPRHKITKRGQNVTFRCDPISEHNRLYWYRQTLGQGPEFLTYFQNEAQLEKSRLLSDRFSAERPKGSFSTLEIQRTEQGDSAMYLCASSYGDRQTSEKLFFGSGTQLSVL.

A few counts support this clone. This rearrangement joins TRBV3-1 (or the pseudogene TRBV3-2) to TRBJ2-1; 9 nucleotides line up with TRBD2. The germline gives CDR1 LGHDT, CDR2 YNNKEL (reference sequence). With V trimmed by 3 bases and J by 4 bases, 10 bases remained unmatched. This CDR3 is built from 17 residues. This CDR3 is CASSHSPLAGNYNEQFF. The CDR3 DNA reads TGTGCCAGCAGCCATTCCCCTCTAGCGGGAAATTACAATGAGCAGTTCTTC.

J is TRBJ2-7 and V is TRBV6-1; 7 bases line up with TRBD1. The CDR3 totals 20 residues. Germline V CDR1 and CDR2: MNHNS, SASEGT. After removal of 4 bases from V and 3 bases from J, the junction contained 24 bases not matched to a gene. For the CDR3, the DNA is TGTGCCAGCAGTGTACTGGGACGGGACAGATTGGCCTGGAAGGGCTACGAGCAGTACTTC. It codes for CASSVLGRDRLAWKGYEQYF.

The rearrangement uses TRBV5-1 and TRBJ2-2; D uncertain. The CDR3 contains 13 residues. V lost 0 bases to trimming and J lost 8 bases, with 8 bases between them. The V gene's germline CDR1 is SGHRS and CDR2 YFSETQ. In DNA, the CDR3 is TGCGCCAGCAGCTTGGTTGGAGAGGGGGAGCTGTTTTTT. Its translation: CASSLVGEGELFF.

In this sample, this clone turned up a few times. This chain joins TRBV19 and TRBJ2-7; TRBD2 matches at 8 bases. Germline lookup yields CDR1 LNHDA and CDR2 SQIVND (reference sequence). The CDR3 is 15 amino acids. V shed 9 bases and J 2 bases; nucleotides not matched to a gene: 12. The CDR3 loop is CARSWTSPNPYEQYF. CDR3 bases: TGTGCCAGATCCTGGACTAGCCCCAATCCCTACGAGCAGTACTTC.

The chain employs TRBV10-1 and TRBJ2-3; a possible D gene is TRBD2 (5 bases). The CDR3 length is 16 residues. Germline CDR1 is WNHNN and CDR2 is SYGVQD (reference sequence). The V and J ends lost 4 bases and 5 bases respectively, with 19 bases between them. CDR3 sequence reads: CASSGVMGDGIDTQYF. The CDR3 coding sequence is TGCGCCAGCAGTGGGGTTATGGGAGATGGGATAGATACGCAGTATTTT.

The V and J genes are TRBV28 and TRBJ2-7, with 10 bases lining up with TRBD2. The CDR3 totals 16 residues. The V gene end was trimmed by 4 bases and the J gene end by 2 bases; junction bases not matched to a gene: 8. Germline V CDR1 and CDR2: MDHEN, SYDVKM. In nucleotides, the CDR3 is TGTGCCAGCAGTTCCGGACTAGCGGCGAATACCTACGAGCAGTACTTC. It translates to CASSSGLAANTYEQYF.

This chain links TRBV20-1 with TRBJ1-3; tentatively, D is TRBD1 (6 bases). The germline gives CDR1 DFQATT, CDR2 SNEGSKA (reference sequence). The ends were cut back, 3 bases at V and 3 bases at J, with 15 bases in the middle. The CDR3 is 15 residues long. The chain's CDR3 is CSASPLQGVGNTIYF. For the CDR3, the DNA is TGCAGTGCTAGTCCTTTACAGGGAGTTGGAAACACCATATATTTT.

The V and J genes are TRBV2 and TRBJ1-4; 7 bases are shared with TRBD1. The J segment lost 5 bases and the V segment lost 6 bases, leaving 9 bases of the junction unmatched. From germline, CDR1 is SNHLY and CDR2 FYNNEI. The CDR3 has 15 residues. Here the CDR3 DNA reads TGTGCCAGCAGGACCTTGACAGGGAGGAATGAAAAACTGTTTTTT. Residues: CASRTLTGRNEKLFF.

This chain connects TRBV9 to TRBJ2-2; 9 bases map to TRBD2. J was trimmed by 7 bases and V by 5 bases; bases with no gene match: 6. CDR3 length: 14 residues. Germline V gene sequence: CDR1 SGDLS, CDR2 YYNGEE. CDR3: CASSIAGVGGELFF. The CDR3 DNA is TGTGCCAGCAGTATAGCGGGAGTTGGCGGGGAGCTGTTTTTT.

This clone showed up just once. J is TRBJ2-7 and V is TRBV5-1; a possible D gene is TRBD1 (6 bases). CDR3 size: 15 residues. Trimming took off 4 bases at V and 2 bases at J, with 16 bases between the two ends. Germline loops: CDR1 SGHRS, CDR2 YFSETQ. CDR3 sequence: CASSQGSSNPYEQYF. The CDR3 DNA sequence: TGCGCCAGCAGCCAGGGGAGTTCCAACCCCTACGAGCAGTACTTC.